This T cell receptor (beta chain) was captured by sequencing in a study of control samples from healthy donors and cancer patients. Measured with immunoSEQ multiplex PCR; TCRdb has only the in-frame clones, and not every one. Of 130,000 or so clones in the sample, just under 95% were seen once. Details on this clone: Mismatch with germline at one junction end may stem from a read error.

Sequenced: PBMCs. The receptor's source is a man aged 55 to 70 with colorectal cancer.

The CDR3 nucleotides read TGTGCCAGTAGTCCCCTTGGCGGGGGCCGTGATTTT. Protein: CASSPLGGGRDF. The genes are TRBV19 and TRBJ2-3; the D gene is possibly TRBD2 (7 bases). The V gene's germline CDR1 is LNHDA and CDR2 SQIVND (reference sequence). The CDR3 loop spans 12 amino acids.